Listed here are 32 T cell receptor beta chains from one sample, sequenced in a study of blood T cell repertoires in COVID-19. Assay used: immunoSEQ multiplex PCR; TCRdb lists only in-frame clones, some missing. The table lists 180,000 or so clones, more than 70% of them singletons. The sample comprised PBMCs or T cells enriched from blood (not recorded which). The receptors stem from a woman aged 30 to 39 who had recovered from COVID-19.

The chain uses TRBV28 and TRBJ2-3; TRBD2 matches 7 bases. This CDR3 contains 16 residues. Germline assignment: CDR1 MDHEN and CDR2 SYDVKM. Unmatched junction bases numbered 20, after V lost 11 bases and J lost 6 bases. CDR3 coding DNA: TGTGCCGTACGAGCAAGGGAGGGCTGGCAAGGTGATACGCAGTATTTT. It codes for CAVRAREGWQGDTQYF. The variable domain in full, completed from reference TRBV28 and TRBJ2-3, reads DVKVTQSSRYLVKRTGEKVFLECVQDMDHENMFWYRQDPGLGLRLIYFSYDVKMKEKGDIPEGYSVSREKKERFSLILESASTNQTSMYLCAVRAREGWQGDTQYFGPGTRLTVL.

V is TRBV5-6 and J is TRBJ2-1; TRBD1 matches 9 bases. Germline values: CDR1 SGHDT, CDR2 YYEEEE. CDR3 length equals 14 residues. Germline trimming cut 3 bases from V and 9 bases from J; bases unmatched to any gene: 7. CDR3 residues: CASSSTGGRGEQFF. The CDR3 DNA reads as TGTGCCAGCAGCTCGACAGGGGGACGAGGTGAGCAGTTCTTC. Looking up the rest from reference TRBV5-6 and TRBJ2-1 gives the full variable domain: DAGVTQSPTHLIKTRGQQVTLRCSPKSGHDTVSWYQQALGQGPQFIFQYYEEEERQRGNFPDRFSGHQFPNYSSELNVNALLLGDSALYLCASSSTGGRGEQFFGPGTRLTVL.

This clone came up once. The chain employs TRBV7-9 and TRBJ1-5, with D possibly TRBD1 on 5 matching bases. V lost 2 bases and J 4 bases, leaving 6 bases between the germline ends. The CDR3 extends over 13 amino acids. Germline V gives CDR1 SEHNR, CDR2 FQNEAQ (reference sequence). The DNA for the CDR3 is TGTGCCAGCAGCTTACAGGGAAATCAGCCCCAGCATTTT. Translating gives CASSLQGNQPQHF. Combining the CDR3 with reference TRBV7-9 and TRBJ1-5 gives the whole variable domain DTGVSQNPRHKITKRGQNVTFRCDPISEHNRLYWYRQTLGQGPEFLTYFQNEAQLEKSRLLSDRFSAERPKGSFSTLEIQRTEQGDSAMYLCASSLQGNQPQHFGDGTRLSIL.

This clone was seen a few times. CDR3 nucleotides: TGCAGCGTGCAAACAGGGAGATATGGCTACACCTTC. This gives the protein CSVQTGRYGYTF. This chain links TRBV29-1 with TRBJ1-2; D possibly corresponds to TRBD1 (6 bases). CDR1 is SQVTM, CDR2 ANQGSEA, per germline. The CDR3 consists of 12 residues. The V end lost 6 bases, the J end lost 5 bases, and 13 bases lay between the germline ends.

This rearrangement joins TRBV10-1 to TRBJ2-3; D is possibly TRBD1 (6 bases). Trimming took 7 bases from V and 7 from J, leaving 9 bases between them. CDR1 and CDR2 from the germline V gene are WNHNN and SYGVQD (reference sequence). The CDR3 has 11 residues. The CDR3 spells CASKQGYTQYF. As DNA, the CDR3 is TGCGCCAGCAAACAGGGATATACGCAGTATTTT.

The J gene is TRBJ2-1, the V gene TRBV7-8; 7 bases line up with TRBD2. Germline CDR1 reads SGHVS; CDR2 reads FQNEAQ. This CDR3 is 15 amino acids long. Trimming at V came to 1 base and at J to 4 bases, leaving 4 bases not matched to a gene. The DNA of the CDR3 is TGTGCCAGCAGCTTAGGGGCTAGCGGATACAATGAGCAGTTCTTC. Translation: CASSLGASGYNEQFF.

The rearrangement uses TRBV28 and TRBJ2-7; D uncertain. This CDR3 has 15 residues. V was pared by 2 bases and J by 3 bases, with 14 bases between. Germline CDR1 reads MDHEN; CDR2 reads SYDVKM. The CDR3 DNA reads TGTGCCAGCAGTTTAAGCTTAACACCGGGCTACGAGCAGTACTTC. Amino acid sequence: CASSLSLTPGYEQYF.

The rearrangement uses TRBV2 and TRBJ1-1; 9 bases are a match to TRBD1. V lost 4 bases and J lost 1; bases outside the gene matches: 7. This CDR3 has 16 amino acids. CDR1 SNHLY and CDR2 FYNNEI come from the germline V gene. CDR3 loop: CASSATGGGWNTEAFF. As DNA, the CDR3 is TGTGCCAGCAGTGCCACAGGGGGCGGTTGGAACACTGAAGCTTTCTTT.

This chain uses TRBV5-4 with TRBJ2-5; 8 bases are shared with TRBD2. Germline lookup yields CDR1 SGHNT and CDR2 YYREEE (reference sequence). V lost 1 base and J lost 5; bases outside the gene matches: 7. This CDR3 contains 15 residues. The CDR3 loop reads CASSLRLAGGETQYF. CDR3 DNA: TGTGCCAGCAGCTTGAGGCTAGCGGGCGGGGAGACCCAGTACTTC.

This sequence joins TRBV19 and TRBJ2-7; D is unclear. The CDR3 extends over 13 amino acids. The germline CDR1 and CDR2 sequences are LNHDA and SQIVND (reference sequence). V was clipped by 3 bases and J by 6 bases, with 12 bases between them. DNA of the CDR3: TGTGCCAGTAGTATTGCCAGATTTGGCGAGCAGTACTTC. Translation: CASSIARFGEQYF.

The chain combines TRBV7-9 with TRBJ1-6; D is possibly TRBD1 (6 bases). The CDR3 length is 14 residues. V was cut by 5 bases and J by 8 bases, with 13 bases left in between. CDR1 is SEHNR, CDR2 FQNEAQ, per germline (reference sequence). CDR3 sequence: CASSQTGRDSPLHF. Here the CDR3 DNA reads TGTGCCAGCAGCCAAACAGGGAGAGATTCACCCCTCCACTTT.

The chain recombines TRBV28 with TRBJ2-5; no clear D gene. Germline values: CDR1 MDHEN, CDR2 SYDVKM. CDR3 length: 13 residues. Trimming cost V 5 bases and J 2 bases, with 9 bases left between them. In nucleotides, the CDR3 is TGTGCCAGCAGTCGTGGCGGTCAAGAGACCCAGTACTTC. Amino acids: CASSRGGQETQYF.

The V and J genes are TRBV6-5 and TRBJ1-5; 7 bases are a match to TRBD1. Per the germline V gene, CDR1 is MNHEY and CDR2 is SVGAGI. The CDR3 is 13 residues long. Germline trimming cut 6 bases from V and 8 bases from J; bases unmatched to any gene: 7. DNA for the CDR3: TGTGCCAGCAGAGACAGGGTCCCGGAGCCCCAGCATTTT. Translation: CASRDRVPEPQHF.

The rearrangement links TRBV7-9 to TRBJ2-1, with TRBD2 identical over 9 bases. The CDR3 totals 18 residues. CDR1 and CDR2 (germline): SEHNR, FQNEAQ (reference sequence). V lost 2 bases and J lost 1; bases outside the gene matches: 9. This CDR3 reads CASSLTPGTSRSYNEQFF. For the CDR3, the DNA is TGTGCCAGCAGCTTAACCCCCGGGACTAGCAGATCCTACAATGAGCAGTTCTTC.

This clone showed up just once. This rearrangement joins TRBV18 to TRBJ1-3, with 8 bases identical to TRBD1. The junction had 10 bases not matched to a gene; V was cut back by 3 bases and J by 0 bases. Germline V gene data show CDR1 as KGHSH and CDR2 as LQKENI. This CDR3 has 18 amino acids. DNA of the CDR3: TGTGCCAGCTCACCCCAAGGACAGGGTGGAGGCTCTGGAAACACCATATATTTT. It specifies CASSPQGQGGGSGNTIYF.

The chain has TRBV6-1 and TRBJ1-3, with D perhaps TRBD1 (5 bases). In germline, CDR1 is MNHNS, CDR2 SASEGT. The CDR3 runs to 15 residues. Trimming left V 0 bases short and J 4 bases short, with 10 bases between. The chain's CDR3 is CASSEALGRGNTIYF. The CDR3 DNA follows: TGTGCCAGCAGTGAAGCGCTGGGGCGCGGAAACACCATATATTTT.

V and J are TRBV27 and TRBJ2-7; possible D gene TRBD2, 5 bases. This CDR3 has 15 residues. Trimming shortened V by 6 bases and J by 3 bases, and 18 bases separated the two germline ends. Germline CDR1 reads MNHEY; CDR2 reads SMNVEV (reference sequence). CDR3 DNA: TGTGCCAGCAGGTTAAAATACGGGGTCTTCTACGAGCAGTACTTC. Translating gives CASRLKYGVFYEQYF.

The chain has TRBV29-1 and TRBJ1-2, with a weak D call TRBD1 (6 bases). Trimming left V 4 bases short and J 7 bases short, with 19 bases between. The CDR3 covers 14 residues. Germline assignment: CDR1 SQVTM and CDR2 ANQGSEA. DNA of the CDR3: TGCAGCGTTGCCATGTCCGGCGACAGGTCTGGCTACACCTTC. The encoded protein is CSVAMSGDRSGYTF. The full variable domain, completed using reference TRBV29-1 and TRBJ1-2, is SAVISQKPSRDICQRGTSLTIQCQVDSQVTMMFWYRQQPGQSLTLIATANQGSEATYESGFVIDKFPISRPNLTFSTLTVSNMSPEDSSIYLCSVAMSGDRSGYTFGSGTRLTVV.

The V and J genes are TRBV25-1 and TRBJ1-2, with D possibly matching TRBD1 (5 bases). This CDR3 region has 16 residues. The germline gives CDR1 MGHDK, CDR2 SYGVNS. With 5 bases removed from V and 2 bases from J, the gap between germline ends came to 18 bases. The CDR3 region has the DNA TGTGCCAGCAGTTCGGGGGATCCTATATACAACTATGGCTACACCTTC. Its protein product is CASSSGDPIYNYGYTF.

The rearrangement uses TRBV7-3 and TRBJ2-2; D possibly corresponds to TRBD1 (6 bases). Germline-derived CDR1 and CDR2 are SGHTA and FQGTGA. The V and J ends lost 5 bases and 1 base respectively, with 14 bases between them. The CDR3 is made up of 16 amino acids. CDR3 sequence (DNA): TGTGCCAGCAGCCCCCCCGGGACACGGAACACCGGGGAGCTGTTTTTT. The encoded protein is CASSPPGTRNTGELFF.

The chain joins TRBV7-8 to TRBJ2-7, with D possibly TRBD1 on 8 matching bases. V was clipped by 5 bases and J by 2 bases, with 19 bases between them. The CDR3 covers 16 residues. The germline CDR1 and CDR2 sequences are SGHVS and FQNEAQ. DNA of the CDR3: TGTGCCAGCAGCCCTAGGGGGGGGACAGGAACCTACGAGCAGTACTTC. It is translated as CASSPRGGTGTYEQYF.

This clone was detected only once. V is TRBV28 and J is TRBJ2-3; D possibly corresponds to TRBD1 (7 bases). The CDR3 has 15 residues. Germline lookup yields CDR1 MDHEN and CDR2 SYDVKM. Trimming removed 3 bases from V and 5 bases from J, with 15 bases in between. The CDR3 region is CASSFRGARRDTQYF. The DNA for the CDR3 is TGTGCCAGCAGTTTCAGGGGGGCTAGAAGAGATACGCAGTATTTT.

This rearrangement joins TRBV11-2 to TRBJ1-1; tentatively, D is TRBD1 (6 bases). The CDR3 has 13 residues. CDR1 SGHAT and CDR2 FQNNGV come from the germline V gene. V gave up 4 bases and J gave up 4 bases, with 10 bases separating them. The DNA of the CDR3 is TGTGCCAGCAGCTCCCAGGGGCCCACTGAAGCTTTCTTT. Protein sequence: CASSSQGPTEAFF.

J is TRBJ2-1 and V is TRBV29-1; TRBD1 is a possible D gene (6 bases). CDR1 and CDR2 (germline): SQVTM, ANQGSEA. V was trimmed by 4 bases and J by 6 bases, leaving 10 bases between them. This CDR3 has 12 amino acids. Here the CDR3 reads CSVGSTGNEQFF. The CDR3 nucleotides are TGCAGCGTTGGGTCGACAGGCAATGAGCAGTTCTTC.

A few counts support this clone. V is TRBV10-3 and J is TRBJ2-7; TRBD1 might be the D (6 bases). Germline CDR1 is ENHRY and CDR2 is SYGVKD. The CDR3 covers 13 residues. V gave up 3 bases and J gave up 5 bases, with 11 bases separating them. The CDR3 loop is CAISETGINEQYF. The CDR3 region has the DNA TGTGCCATCAGTGAAACAGGGATAAACGAGCAGTACTTC.

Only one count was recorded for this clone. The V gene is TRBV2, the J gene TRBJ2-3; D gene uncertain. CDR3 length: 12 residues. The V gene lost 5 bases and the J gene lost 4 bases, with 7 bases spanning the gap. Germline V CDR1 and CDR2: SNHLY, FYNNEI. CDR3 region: CASSRGSDTQYF. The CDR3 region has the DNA TGTGCCAGCAGTCGAGGCTCAGATACGCAGTATTTT.

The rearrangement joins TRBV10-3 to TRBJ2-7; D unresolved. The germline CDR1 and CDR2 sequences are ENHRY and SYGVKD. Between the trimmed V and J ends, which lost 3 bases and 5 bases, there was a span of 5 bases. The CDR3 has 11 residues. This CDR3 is CAISDRDEQYF. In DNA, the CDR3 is TGTGCCATCAGTGACCGGGACGAGCAGTACTTC.

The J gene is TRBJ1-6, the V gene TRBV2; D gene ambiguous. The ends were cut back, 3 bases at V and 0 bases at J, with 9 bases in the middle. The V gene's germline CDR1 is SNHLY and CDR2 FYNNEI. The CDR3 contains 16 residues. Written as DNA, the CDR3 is TGTGCCAGCAGTGAGCACAGAAGCTCCTATAATTCACCCCTCCACTTT. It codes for CASSEHRSSYNSPLHF.

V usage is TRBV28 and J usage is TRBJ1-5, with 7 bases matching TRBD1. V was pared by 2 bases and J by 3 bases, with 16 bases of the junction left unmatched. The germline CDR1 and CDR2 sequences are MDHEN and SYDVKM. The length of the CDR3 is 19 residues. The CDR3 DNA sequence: TGTGCCAGCAGTTTACCCAACCACTTCGACAGGGCCCTCAATCAGCCCCAGCATTTT. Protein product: CASSLPNHFDRALNQPQHF.

The CDR3 nucleotides read TGTGCCAGCAGTTTATCAGCTAGCTATCGCGAGCAGTACTTC. Amino acids: CASSLSASYREQYF. This rearrangement joins TRBV27 to TRBJ2-7, with TRBD2 as a possible D gene (5 bases). This CDR3 is built from 14 residues. The V end was cut by 0 bases, the J end by 6 bases, with 12 bases between. Per germline, CDR1 MNHEY and CDR2 SMNVEV (reference sequence).

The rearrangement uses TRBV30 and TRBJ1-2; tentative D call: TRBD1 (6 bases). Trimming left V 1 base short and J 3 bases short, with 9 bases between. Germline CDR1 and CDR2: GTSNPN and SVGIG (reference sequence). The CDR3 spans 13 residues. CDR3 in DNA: TGTGCCTGGAGTGAACAGGGATACTATGGCTACACCTTC. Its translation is CAWSEQGYYGYTF.

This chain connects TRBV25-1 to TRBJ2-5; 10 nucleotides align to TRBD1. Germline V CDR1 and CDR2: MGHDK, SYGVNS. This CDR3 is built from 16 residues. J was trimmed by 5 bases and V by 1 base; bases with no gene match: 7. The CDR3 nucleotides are TGTGCCAGCAGTGAATTTATGGGGACAGGGGCGGAGACCCAGTACTTC. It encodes CASSEFMGTGAETQYF.